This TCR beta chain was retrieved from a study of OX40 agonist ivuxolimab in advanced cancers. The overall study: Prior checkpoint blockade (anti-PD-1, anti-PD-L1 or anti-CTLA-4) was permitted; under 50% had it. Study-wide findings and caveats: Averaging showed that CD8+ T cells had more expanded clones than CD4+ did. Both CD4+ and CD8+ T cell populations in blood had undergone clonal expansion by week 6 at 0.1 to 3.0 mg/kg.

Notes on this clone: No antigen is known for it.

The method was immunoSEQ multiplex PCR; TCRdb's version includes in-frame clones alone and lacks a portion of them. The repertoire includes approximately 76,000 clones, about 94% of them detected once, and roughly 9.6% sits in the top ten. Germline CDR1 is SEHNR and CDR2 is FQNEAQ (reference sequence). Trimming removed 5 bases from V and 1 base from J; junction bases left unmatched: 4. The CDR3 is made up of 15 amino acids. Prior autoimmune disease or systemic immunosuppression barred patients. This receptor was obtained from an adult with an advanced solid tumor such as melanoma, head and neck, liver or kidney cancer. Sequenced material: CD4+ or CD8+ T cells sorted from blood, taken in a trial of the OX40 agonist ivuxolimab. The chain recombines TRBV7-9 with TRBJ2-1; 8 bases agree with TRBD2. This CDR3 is CASSPTSVSYNEQFF. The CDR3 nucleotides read TGTGCCAGCAGCCCGACTAGCGTATCCTACAATGAGCAGTTCTTC. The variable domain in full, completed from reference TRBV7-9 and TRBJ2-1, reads DTGVSQNPRHKITKRGQNVTFRCDPISEHNRLYWYRQTLGQGPEFLTYFQNEAQLEKSRLLSDRFSAERPKGSFSTLEIQRTEQGDSAMYLCASSPTSVSYNEQFFGPGTRLTVL.